A single sample is the source of the 20 T cell receptor beta chains below, sequenced in a study of T cell responses to AZD1222 COVID-19 vaccine. This table comes from immunoSEQ multiplex PCR, and its TCRdb copy is limited to in-frame clones, with some not included. The top ten clones hold roughly 18% of a sample with about 60,000 clones, 85% of them seen once. This specimen was peripheral blood, taken on day 0 of AZD1222 vaccination. These receptors all stem from an adult in good health.

This clone was seen a single time. The chain uses TRBV11-2 and TRBJ2-7; 9 bases match TRBD1. Losses at the gene ends were 4 bases for V and 7 bases for J; bases not matched to a gene: 20. CDR1 and CDR2 from the germline V gene are SGHAT and FQNNGV. The CDR3 is 18 residues long. The CDR3 nucleotides are TGTGCCAGCAGCTCCTATAACCTCGGACAGGGGTTAATGTGGGAGCAGTACTTC. It codes for CASSSYNLGQGLMWEQYF.

V is TRBV19 and J is TRBJ2-7; possible D gene TRBD1, 6 bases. With 6 bases removed from V and 0 bases from J, the gap between germline ends came to 15 bases. Per germline, CDR1 LNHDA and CDR2 SQIVND (reference sequence). The CDR3 has 15 amino acids. CDR3 loop: CASSEQGFSSYEQYF. CDR3 sequence (DNA): TGTGCCAGTAGCGAACAGGGATTTAGCTCCTACGAGCAGTACTTC.

This rearrangement joins TRBV10-2 to TRBJ1-1; D is uncertain. Between the trimmed V and J ends, which lost 3 bases and 2 bases, there was a span of 10 bases. CDR1 is WSHSY, CDR2 SAAADI, per germline. This CDR3 has 14 residues. CDR3 sequence (DNA): TGCGCCAGCAGTGACGGCTACCGAAACACTGAAGCTTTCTTT. Translation: CASSDGYRNTEAFF.

The genes are TRBV25-1 and TRBJ2-3, with 9 bases matching TRBD2. From germline, CDR1 is MGHDK and CDR2 SYGVNS. V lost 0 bases and J lost 0; bases outside the gene matches: 1. The CDR3 is 16 residues long. CDR3 in amino acids: CASSEYSGGSTDTQYF. The CDR3 DNA is TGTGCCAGCAGTGAATACAGCGGGGGGAGCACAGATACGCAGTATTTT.

The rearrangement links TRBV5-1 to TRBJ2-7, with TRBD1 matching over 8 bases. Germline CDR1 SGHRS, CDR2 YFSETQ. The CDR3 spans 14 residues. The J segment lost 4 bases and the V segment lost 0 bases, leaving 3 bases of the junction unmatched. The CDR3 bases are TGCGCCAGCAGCTTGGGACAGGGGCGGTACGAGCAGTACTTC. Protein sequence: CASSLGQGRYEQYF. The whole variable domain, filled in from reference TRBV5-1 and TRBJ2-7, reads KAGVTQTPRYLIKTRGQQVTLSCSPISGHRSVSWYQQTPGQGLQFLFEYFSETQRNKGNFPGRFSGRQFSNSRSEMNVSTLELGDSALYLCASSLGQGRYEQYFGPGTRLTVT.

The chain couples TRBV6-5 to TRBJ1-5, with D possibly matching TRBD1 (5 bases). The germline CDR1 and CDR2 sequences are MNHEY and SVGAGI. The CDR3 length is 14 residues. The V end lost 5 bases, the J end lost 2 bases, and 10 bases lay between the germline ends. The DNA for the CDR3 is TGTGCCAGCAGTAGCAGGGAAGGCAATCAGCCCCAGCATTTT. It translates to CASSSREGNQPQHF.

This chain links TRBV7-8 with TRBJ2-1; D may be TRBD1 (5 bases). In germline, CDR1 is SGHVS, CDR2 FQNEAQ. This CDR3 is 16 amino acids long. V was clipped by 1 base and J by 4 bases, with 14 bases between them. As DNA, the CDR3 is TGTGCCAGCAGCTTAGATGGGGCCTCCCTGTACAATGAGCAGTTCTTC. This gives the protein CASSLDGASLYNEQFF.

This clone has only a few counts. The chain combines TRBV7-8 with TRBJ1-6; possible D gene TRBD1, 6 bases. The CDR3 consists of 17 residues. Germline CDR1 reads SGHVS; CDR2 reads FQNEAQ. Trimming removed 5 bases at V and 5 bases at J, with 19 bases between. In DNA form, the CDR3 reads TGTGCCAGCAGCCGATCGACCAGGGGTCCGAATAATTCACCCCTCCACTTT. Its protein product is CASSRSTRGPNNSPLHF.

The V gene is TRBV5-1, the J gene TRBJ2-3, with D hard to call. CDR3 length: 14 residues. Trimming took 1 base from V and 3 from J, leaving 9 bases between them. Per the germline V gene, CDR1 is SGHRS and CDR2 is YFSETQ. In nucleotides, the CDR3 is TGCGCCAGCAGCTTGTATGCAGTAACAGATACGCAGTATTTT. It is translated as CASSLYAVTDTQYF.

This clone appeared once. The identical CDR3 is also encoded by other nucleotide sequences in the sample. The rearrangement joins TRBV15 to TRBJ1-2; D is possibly TRBD1 (5 bases). Trimming took 6 bases from V and 4 from J, leaving 15 bases between them. This CDR3 is 14 amino acids long. Germline CDR1 reads LNHNV; CDR2 reads YYDKDF (reference sequence). The CDR3 sequence is CATRAGGDPYGYTF. The DNA of the CDR3 is TGTGCCACCAGAGCAGGTGGGGACCCCTATGGCTACACCTTC.

This clone was seen just once. The chain recombines TRBV5-4 with TRBJ1-5, with D uncertain. CDR1 is SGHNT, CDR2 YYREEE, per germline (reference sequence). This CDR3 is built from 14 residues. V lost 0 bases and J lost 0, with 4 bases in between. The CDR3, as DNA: TGTGCCAGCAGCTTGGCAGGTAGCAATCAGCCCCAGCATTTT. Its protein is CASSLAGSNQPQHF.

The rearrangement joins TRBV30 to TRBJ1-2, with D possibly matching TRBD1 (5 bases). The CDR3 covers 11 residues. Germline V lookup: CDR1 GTSNPN, CDR2 SVGIG (reference sequence). The V and J ends lost 5 bases and 4 bases respectively, with 8 bases between them. In nucleotides, the CDR3 is TGTGCCTGGGGGGCGAGCTATGGCTACACCTTC. This gives the protein CAWGASYGYTF.

This clone has only one observation. The gene calls are TRBV12-3 or TRBV12-4 and TRBJ2-1, with TRBD1 matching 9 bases. CDR3 size: 13 residues. V lost 6 bases, J lost 6 bases, and 3 bases stayed unmatched. The CDR3 coding sequence is TGTGCCAGCAGGGGACAGGGAGGCAATGAGCAGTTCTTC. Protein: CASRGQGGNEQFF.

The chain is built from TRBV5-6 and TRBJ2-7, with D perhaps TRBD1 (5 bases). The CDR3 runs 17 residues. Germline CDR1 SGHDT, CDR2 YYEEEE. V was cut by 2 bases and J by 2 bases, with 20 bases left in between. This chain's CDR3 is CASSLFVTRRGTYEQYF. The CDR3 DNA reads TGTGCCAGCAGCTTATTTGTAACCCGTAGGGGTACCTACGAGCAGTACTTC.

The rearrangement uses TRBV5-4 and TRBJ1-1; 11 bases align to TRBD1. The trim removed 4 bases at V and 3 bases at J, leaving 5 bases unmatched. This CDR3 is 15 amino acids long. Germline V gene lookup returns CDR1 SGHNT and CDR2 YYREEE (reference sequence). In nucleotides, the CDR3 is TGTGCCAGCAGCGTCGGACAGGGGGCATACACTGAAGCTTTCTTT. This sequence encodes CASSVGQGAYTEAFF.

CDR3 sequence reads: CASSFEGDQPQHF. Written as DNA, the CDR3 is TGTGCCAGCAGTTTTGAGGGCGATCAGCCCCAGCATTTT. The rearrangement links TRBV12-3 or TRBV12-4 to TRBJ1-5; D is unclear. V was clipped by 3 bases and J by 5 bases, with 8 bases between them. The CDR3 is 13 amino acids.

The chain joins TRBV5-1 to TRBJ1-5, with D possibly TRBD1 on 6 matching bases. The germline V and J ends were trimmed by 2 bases and 7 bases, with 13 bases remaining between them. Germline assignment: CDR1 SGHRS and CDR2 YFSETQ. This CDR3 is 14 amino acids long. The CDR3 loop is CASSLTGSGQPQHF. CDR3 bases: TGCGCCAGCAGCTTAACAGGGTCGGGCCAGCCCCAGCATTTT.

This chain joins TRBV5-8 and TRBJ1-2; D ambiguous. CDR1 is SGHTS, CDR2 YDEGEE, per germline. The length of the CDR3 is 13 residues. Trimming cost V 2 bases and J 4 bases, with 9 bases left between them. CDR3 nucleotides: TGTGCCAGCAGCTTAGTCAAGGGCTATGGCTACACCTTC. It translates to CASSLVKGYGYTF.

The chain combines TRBV3-1 (or the pseudogene TRBV3-2) with TRBJ2-4; possibly TRBD1 for D (5 bases). There are 14 residues in the CDR3. CDR1 and CDR2 (germline): LGHDT, YNNKEL (reference sequence). V gave up 2 bases and J gave up 6 bases, with 11 bases separating them. The DNA of the CDR3 is TGTGCCAGCAGCCAACAGGGATGGGTAAACATTCAGTACTTC. Amino acids: CASSQQGWVNIQYF.

The chain carries TRBV28 and TRBJ1-1; 8 nucleotides match TRBD1. Germline V CDR1 and CDR2: MDHEN, SYDVKM. This CDR3 has 14 amino acids. Germline trimming cut 6 bases from V and 5 bases from J; bases unmatched to any gene: 8. The CDR3 sequence is CASRAQGGLTEAFF. For the CDR3, the DNA is TGTGCCAGCAGGGCACAGGGGGGGCTAACTGAAGCTTTCTTT.